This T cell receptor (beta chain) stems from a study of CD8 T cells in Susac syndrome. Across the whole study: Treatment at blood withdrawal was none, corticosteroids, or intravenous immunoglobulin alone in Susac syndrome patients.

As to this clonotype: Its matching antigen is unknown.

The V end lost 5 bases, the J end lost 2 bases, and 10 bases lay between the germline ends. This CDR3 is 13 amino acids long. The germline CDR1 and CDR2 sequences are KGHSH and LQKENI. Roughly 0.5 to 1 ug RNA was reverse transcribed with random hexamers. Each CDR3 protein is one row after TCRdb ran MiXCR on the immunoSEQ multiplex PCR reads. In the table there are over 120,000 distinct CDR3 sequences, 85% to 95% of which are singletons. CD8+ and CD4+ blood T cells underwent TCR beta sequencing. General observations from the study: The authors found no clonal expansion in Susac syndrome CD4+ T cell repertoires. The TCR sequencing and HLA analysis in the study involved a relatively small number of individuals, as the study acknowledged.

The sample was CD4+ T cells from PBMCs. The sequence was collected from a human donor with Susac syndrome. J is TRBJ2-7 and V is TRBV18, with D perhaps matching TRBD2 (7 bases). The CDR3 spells CASSGRGAYEQYF. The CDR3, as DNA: TGTGCCAGCTCAGGGAGGGGGGCCTACGAGCAGTACTTC.